The rows below give T cell receptor beta chains drawn from one sample of a study of blood T cell repertoires in COVID-19. TCRdb keeps only in-frame clones here, not all; method: immunoSEQ multiplex PCR. This sample has about 160,000 clones, with around four fifths found just once. Material: PBMCs or T cells enriched from blood (not recorded which). The receptors were gathered from a woman between 50 and 59 years old who had recovered from COVID-19. The CDR3 runs from the conserved cysteine through the conserved F or W. Clone sizes are given selectively: once, few, many, or a class where the clone is expanded.

>TRBJ1-6|NA|TRBV5-1
CASSSGNSPLHF
>TRBJ2-1|once|TRBV29-1
CSVFHPPGEEQFF
>TRBJ2-1|once|TRBV30
CAWSVLAGVTYNEQFF
>TRBJ1-5|NA|TRBV19
CASSISSSNQPQHF
>TRBJ1-4|NA|TRBV28
CASSPTGTGEKLFF
>TRBJ2-7|NA|TRBV12-3/TRBV12-4
CASSFGQGYEQYF
>TRBJ2-1|once|TRBV7-2
CASRTKLADPSSYNEQFF
>TRBJ1-6|NA|TRBV28
CASSRRQSVVPLHF
>TRBJ2-1|NA|TRBV6-5
CASSYSRFIYNEQFF
>TRBJ2-7|NA|TRBV6-5
CASSPGTIRGEQYF
>TRBJ1-4|NA|TRBV7-9
CASSRGQGVEREKLFF
>TRBJ1-2|NA|TRBV12-3/TRBV12-4
CASSLSYHYGYTF
>TRBJ2-5|once|TRBV5-1
CASSFVSGGAGETQYF
>TRBJ2-6|NA|TRBV28
CASGAYSGANVLTF
>TRBJ1-6|NA|TRBV7-2
CASRGEGSRNSPLHF
>TRBJ1-2|NA|TRBV18
CASSPQQGEANYGYTF
>TRBJ1-2|NA|TRBV6-5
CASSYSIQGAGGYTF
>TRBJ2-3|NA|TRBV7-9
CASSPFADTQYF
>TRBJ2-4|NA|TRBV7-2
CASSLGPVAGKNIQYF
>TRBJ2-5|NA|TRBV7-2
CASSLESGLLLETQYF
>TRBJ1-6|few|TRBV7-3
CASRLTETPSPLHF
>TRBJ2-1|NA|TRBV27
CASSLSPPGGSFEQFF
>TRBJ1-4|once|TRBV19
CATTGRPGEKLFF
>TRBJ1-5|few|TRBV9
CASSVGGEGAQPQHF
>TRBJ2-1|NA|TRBV5-1
CASSSLEENEQFF
>TRBJ1-2|NA|TRBV6-5
CASSYSGQGANYGYTF
>TRBJ2-1|NA|TRBV19
CASSPQERGRNEQFF
>TRBJ2-1|NA|TRBV5-4
CASSLDSGRDNEQFF
>TRBJ1-1|NA|TRBV28
CASSDHGTEAFF
>TRBJ2-1|NA|TRBV5-1
CASRSSGGGMEQFF
>TRBJ2-7|NA|TRBV7-9
CASSSREGYEQYF